These 30 T cell receptor beta chains were all obtained from the same sample, sequenced in a study of blood T cell repertoires in COVID-19. Sequencing used immunoSEQ multiplex PCR; TCRdb keeps in-frame clones, though not all of them. The sample includes about 310,000 clones, 75% to 90% of them seen just once. The material sequenced was PBMCs or T cells enriched from blood (not recorded which). These receptors came from a woman aged 40 to 49 who had recovered from COVID-19.

This chain connects TRBV7-8 to TRBJ1-2; possibly TRBD1 for D (5 bases). Germline assignment: CDR1 SGHVS and CDR2 FQNEAQ. V lost 5 bases to trimming and J lost 8 bases, with 24 bases between them. The CDR3 is 16 residues long. CDR3 nucleotides: TGTGCCAGCAGCCGCCGGCAGGGAACACTTCCTCAGGGCTACACCTTC. Amino acids: CASSRRQGTLPQGYTF.

V gene TRBV2 combines with J gene TRBJ2-2; tentative D call: TRBD1 (5 bases). From germline, CDR1 is SNHLY and CDR2 FYNNEI. The V end was cut by 2 bases, the J end by 6 bases, with 10 bases between. This CDR3 contains 14 residues. CDR3 sequence reads: CASSEKGAAGELFF. CDR3 coding DNA: TGTGCCAGCAGTGAAAAAGGGGCGGCCGGGGAGCTGTTTTTT.

J is TRBJ2-1 and V is TRBV12-3 or TRBV12-4, with D possibly matching TRBD1 (6 bases). The V gene lost 6 bases and the J gene lost 13 bases, with 10 bases spanning the gap. The CDR3 is made up of 10 amino acids. The CDR3 DNA follows: TGTGCCAGCAGGCGGACAGCACAGTTCTTC. Encoded protein: CASRRTAQFF.

This chain uses TRBV10-3 with TRBJ2-5; the match to TRBD1 covers 9 bases. The germline V gene has CDR1 ENHRY and CDR2 SYGVKD. J gave up 2 bases and V 3 bases, and 4 bases lay outside the gene matches. The CDR3 is 15 residues long. The CDR3 loop is CAISDLQGAQETQYF. The CDR3 bases are TGTGCCATCAGTGATCTACAGGGGGCTCAAGAGACCCAGTACTTC.

This chain joins TRBV11-1 and TRBJ1-5; a possible D gene is TRBD1 (5 bases). There are 13 residues in the CDR3. V was trimmed by 5 bases and J by 5 bases, leaving 10 bases between them. Germline-derived CDR1 and CDR2 are SGHAT and FQDESV (reference sequence). For the CDR3, the DNA is TGTGCCAGCAGCCGACAGTTAGATCAGCCCCAGCATTTT. Its translation: CASSRQLDQPQHF.

The chain employs TRBV30 and TRBJ1-5; D may be TRBD1 (6 bases). V was pared by 3 bases and J by 3 bases, with 12 bases between. The CDR3 is made up of 14 amino acids. The germline V gene encodes CDR1 GTSNPN and CDR2 SVGIG (reference sequence). CDR3 in amino acids: CAWSPGTFNQPQHF. CDR3 DNA: TGTGCCTGGAGCCCTGGGACATTCAATCAGCCCCAGCATTTT.

J is TRBJ1-2 and V is TRBV6-6; a weak D match, TRBD1 (6 bases). Trimming pared 10 bases from V and 5 bases from J, leaving 17 bases between. In germline, CDR1 is MNHNY, CDR2 SVGAGI (reference sequence). This CDR3 has 13 residues. DNA of the CDR3: TGTGCCACCTATAGGGGGAACGTGTATGGCTACACCTTC. Translation gives CATYRGNVYGYTF.

V and J are TRBV5-1 and TRBJ2-2; perhaps TRBD2 as D (6 bases). Germline V gene lookup returns CDR1 SGHRS and CDR2 YFSETQ. The CDR3 runs to 15 residues. Trimming stripped 6 bases from V and 1 base from J, with 13 bases between. CDR3 sequence: CASTEEGRNTGELFF. CDR3 DNA sequence: TGCGCCAGCACTGAGGAGGGGCGGAACACCGGGGAGCTGTTTTTT. The whole variable domain, filled in from reference TRBV5-1 and TRBJ2-2, reads KAGVTQTPRYLIKTRGQQVTLSCSPISGHRSVSWYQQTPGQGLQFLFEYFSETQRNKGNFPGRFSGRQFSNSRSEMNVSTLELGDSALYLCASTEEGRNTGELFFGEGSRLTVL.

A single count supports this clone. CDR3 nucleotide sequence: TGTGCCCACGACCGAGGCCTTGGCATCACCGGGGAGCTGTTTTTT. This gives the protein CAHDRGLGITGELFF. This chain connects TRBV30 to TRBJ2-2; D gene uncertain. Looked up from germline, CDR1 is GTSNPN and CDR2 is SVGIG (reference sequence). CDR3 length: 15 residues. V lost 8 bases and J 4 bases, leaving 20 bases between the germline ends.

The chain combines TRBV5-1 with TRBJ2-2, with TRBD1 as a possible D gene (6 bases). The V gene's germline CDR1 is SGHRS and CDR2 YFSETQ. The length of the CDR3 is 16 residues. V lost 2 bases and J 0 bases, leaving 11 bases between the germline ends. The CDR3: CASSFDDRTNTGELFF. CDR3 DNA: TGCGCCAGCAGCTTCGACGACAGGACGAACACCGGGGAGCTGTTTTTT.

This clone has only a few counts. The chain is built from TRBV11-2 and TRBJ1-2; TRBD1 aligns across 7 bases. Germline CDR1 is SGHAT and CDR2 is FQNNGV. The CDR3 has 16 residues. Trimming took 5 bases from V and 1 from J; bases not matched to a gene: 10. The CDR3 nucleotides read TGTGCCAGCAGCCTACAACCTCACAGGGGTAACTATGGCTACACCTTC. Protein: CASSLQPHRGNYGYTF.

J is TRBJ2-3 and V is TRBV7-9; 9 nucleotides agree with TRBD1. The germline V gene has CDR1 SEHNR and CDR2 FQNEAQ (reference sequence). This CDR3 is built from 16 residues. V lost 6 bases and J lost 5; bases outside the gene matches: 12. The CDR3 loop reads CASRLSTGGSGDTQYF. The CDR3 nucleotides are TGTGCCAGCAGATTATCGACAGGGGGTTCGGGAGATACGCAGTATTTT.

The chain has TRBV7-7 and TRBJ2-6, with TRBD1 matching 8 bases. Germline V gene sequence: CDR1 SSHAT, CDR2 FNYEAQ (reference sequence). CDR3 length: 18 residues. In DNA, the CDR3 is TGTGCTACCTTACCCCTGGACAGGGACCTCTCTGGGGCCAACGTCCTGACTTTC. Protein sequence: CATLPLDRDLSGANVLTF. The full variable domain, in which reference TRBV7-7 and TRBJ2-6 provide the parts outside the CDR3, is GAGVSQSPRYKVTKRGQDVTLRCDPISSHATLYWYQQALGQGPEFLTYFNYEAQPDKSGLPSDRFSAERPEGSISTLTIQRTEQRDSAMYRCATLPLDRDLSGANVLTFGAGSRLTVL.

V usage is TRBV7-9 and J usage is TRBJ2-5; TRBD2 aligns across 12 bases. The V and J ends lost 2 bases and 0 bases, in that order; junction bases with no gene match: 4. The CDR3 extends over 17 amino acids. Germline assignment: CDR1 SEHNR and CDR2 FQNEAQ (reference sequence). CDR3 sequence (DNA): TGTGCCAGCAGCTTAATGACTAGCGGGGGCGACCAAGAGACCCAGTACTTC. Its translation: CASSLMTSGGDQETQYF.

The chain employs TRBV28 and TRBJ2-7; TRBD1 aligns across 8 bases. The germline V gene encodes CDR1 MDHEN and CDR2 SYDVKM. V shed 10 bases, J shed 2 bases, and the junction held 10 bases outside the gene matches. The CDR3 runs 14 residues. CDR3 nucleotide sequence: TGTGCCATCGGACAGGGAAGCCCGCCCTACGAGCAGTACTTC. Protein sequence: CAIGQGSPPYEQYF.

V is TRBV28 and J is TRBJ1-5, with a weak D call TRBD1 (5 bases). Per germline, CDR1 MDHEN and CDR2 SYDVKM. The CDR3 loop spans 15 amino acids. V lost 0 bases and J 3 bases, leaving 9 bases between the germline ends. The CDR3 DNA reads as TGTGCCAGCAGTTTATGGGTGGGACTCAATCAGCCCCAGCATTTT. This codes for CASSLWVGLNQPQHF.

The gene calls are TRBV23-1 and TRBJ2-3; 9 nucleotides agree with TRBD2. TRBV23-1 is an open reading frame, and its role is uncertain. J lost 2 bases, V lost 9 bases, and 9 bases had no gene match. This CDR3 has 15 residues. CDR3 sequence reads: CARGREGRATDTQYF. The CDR3 region has the DNA TGCGCCAGGGGGCGGGAGGGCCGGGCCACAGATACGCAGTATTTT.

The chain's CDR3 is CASSITGDSNQPQHF. CDR3 DNA: TGTGCCAGTAGTATAACAGGAGATAGCAATCAGCCCCAGCATTTT. The chain couples TRBV19 to TRBJ1-5; a possible D gene is TRBD1 (5 bases). There are 15 residues in the CDR3. Germline CDR1 is LNHDA and CDR2 is SQIVND (reference sequence). V gave up 2 bases and J gave up 0 bases, with 8 bases separating them.

The rearrangement links TRBV6-5 to TRBJ1-2, with 9 bases lining up with TRBD1. The V segment lost 8 bases and the J segment 1 base; nucleotides outside the gene matches: 8. This CDR3 has 15 residues. From germline, CDR1 is MNHEY and CDR2 SVGAGI. CDR3 region: CASFRTGVLNYGYTF. The DNA of the CDR3 is TGTGCCAGCTTCAGGACAGGGGTCCTTAACTATGGCTACACCTTC.

The sample holds one count of this clone. The chain uses TRBV18 and TRBJ2-1; 8 bases line up with TRBD1. CDR3 size: 15 residues. Germline-derived CDR1 and CDR2 are KGHSH and LQKENI. With 2 bases clipped from V and 3 bases from J, the junction kept 3 bases outside the gene matches. The CDR3 protein is CASSPDRGYYNEQFF. CDR3 DNA sequence: TGTGCCAGCTCACCAGACAGGGGATACTACAATGAGCAGTTCTTC.

The chain combines TRBV14 with TRBJ2-3; D is unclear. The germline V gene has CDR1 SGHDN and CDR2 FVKESK. This CDR3 is built from 15 residues. V was trimmed by 4 bases and J by 0 bases, leaving 11 bases between them. CDR3 sequence reads: CASSLLPISTDTQYF. The CDR3 DNA reads TGTGCCAGCAGCCTACTTCCGATTAGCACAGATACGCAGTATTTT. Full variable domain (remainder filled in from reference TRBV14 and TRBJ2-3): EAGVTQFPSHSVIEKGQTVTLRCDPISGHDNLYWYRRVMGKEIKFLLHFVKESKQDESGMPNNRFLAERTGGTYSTLKVQPAELEDSGVYFCASSLLPISTDTQYFGPGTRLTVL.

The rearrangement uses TRBV7-8 and TRBJ1-2, with D perhaps matching TRBD1 (6 bases). Looked up from germline, CDR1 is SGHVS and CDR2 is FQNEAQ. The V gene lost 5 bases and the J gene lost 4 bases, with 20 bases spanning the gap. The CDR3 is 16 amino acids. Here the CDR3 reads CASSPLYRVNSYGYTF. CDR3 coding DNA: TGTGCCAGCAGCCCTCTGTACAGGGTTAATTCCTATGGCTACACCTTC. The full variable domain, in which reference TRBV7-8 and TRBJ1-2 provide the parts outside the CDR3, is GAGVSQSPRYKVAKRGQDVALRCDPISGHVSLFWYQQALGQGPEFLTYFQNEAQLDKSGLPSDRFFAERPEGSVSTLKIQRTQQEDSAVYLCASSPLYRVNSYGYTFGSGTRLTVV.

This clone turned up a few times. This sequence joins TRBV23-1 and TRBJ2-5; weak D call: TRBD2 (6 bases). TRBV23-1 is flagged as an ORF with uncertain function. V was shortened by 0 bases and J by 1 base, with 9 bases between the two germline ends. This CDR3 contains 15 residues. The CDR3 sequence is CASSQSEGCQETQYF. CDR3 nucleotide sequence: TGCGCCAGCAGTCAATCGGAGGGTTGCCAAGAGACCCAGTACTTC.

This chain uses TRBV3-1 (or the pseudogene TRBV3-2) with TRBJ2-1, with D possibly being TRBD2 (5 bases). Germline V CDR1 and CDR2: LGHDT, YNNKEL (reference sequence). V lost 0 bases and J 9 bases, leaving 9 bases between the germline ends. The CDR3 has 13 residues. CDR3 nucleotides: TGTGCCAGCAGCCAAGATGCCGGGGTTGAGCAGTTCTTC. Its protein product is CASSQDAGVEQFF.

This clone has just a few counts. The chain is built from TRBV18 and TRBJ2-7; 9 bases match TRBD1. The CDR3 loop spans 14 amino acids. Germline assignment: CDR1 KGHSH and CDR2 LQKENI. V was pared by 6 bases and J by 4 bases, with 7 bases of the junction left unmatched. The CDR3 bases are TGTGCCAGCTCCCCGGGACAGGGTGCTTACGAGCAGTACTTC. Encoded protein: CASSPGQGAYEQYF.

The chain employs TRBV28 and TRBJ1-4, with TRBD1 identical over 7 bases. The germline gives CDR1 MDHEN, CDR2 SYDVKM. The CDR3 is made up of 15 amino acids. The V gene end was trimmed by 5 bases and the J gene end by 5 bases; junction bases not matched to a gene: 8. The chain's CDR3 is CASSLPRGGNEKLFF. The CDR3 region has the DNA TGTGCCAGCAGTCTACCCCGAGGGGGCAATGAAAAACTGTTTTTT.

A note on this clone: This sample also contains other DNA sequences that code for the same CDR3. CDR3 region: CASSYGDRAYEQYF. Written as DNA, the CDR3 is TGTGCCAGCAGTTACGGGGACAGGGCCTACGAGCAGTACTTC. The V and J genes are TRBV6-5 and TRBJ2-7, with TRBD1 matching 9 bases. The junction had 1 base not matched to a gene; V was cut back by 2 bases and J by 2 bases. The CDR3 is 14 amino acids. The V gene's germline CDR1 is MNHEY and CDR2 SVGAGI.

This clone has only one observation. This chain uses TRBV2 with TRBJ2-6; D unclear. This CDR3 region has 14 residues. Trimming shortened V by 5 bases and J by 0 bases, and 5 bases separated the two germline ends. Germline V lookup: CDR1 SNHLY, CDR2 FYNNEI. For the CDR3, the DNA is TGTGCCAGCAGTTATTCCTCTGGGGCCAACGTCCTGACTTTC. This gives the protein CASSYSSGANVLTF.

In regard to this clone: The sample contains more than one DNA sequence encoding this CDR3. The chain is built from TRBV27 and TRBJ2-7, with 8 bases fitting TRBD1. Germline values: CDR1 MNHEY, CDR2 SMNVEV (reference sequence). With V trimmed by 0 bases and J by 4 bases, 2 bases remained unmatched. The length of the CDR3 is 14 residues. CDR3 amino acids: CASSLSRGPYEQYF. DNA for the CDR3: TGTGCCAGCAGTTTATCCAGGGGGCCATACGAGCAGTACTTC.

The gene calls are TRBV9 and TRBJ2-7; 10 positions agree with TRBD1. The V segment lost 0 bases and the J segment 2 bases; nucleotides outside the gene matches: 5. The germline V gene encodes CDR1 SGDLS and CDR2 YYNGEE. The CDR3 contains 16 residues. CDR3 protein: CASSVASDRGAYEQYF. DNA for the CDR3: TGTGCCAGCAGCGTAGCCTCGGACAGGGGGGCCTACGAGCAGTACTTC.